This TCR beta chain was found in a study of Graves' ophthalmopathy and Graves' hyperthyroidism. From RNA, the CDR3 regions of TCR beta chains were amplified and sequenced. First-round RT-PCR used HTBI primers; second-round multiplex PCR followed. TCRdb fed the multiplex PCR reads into MiXCR, producing one record per CDR3 protein. The sample carries some 160,000 distinct CDR3 sequences, around 39% recorded once. Other autoimmune diseases, uncontrolled infections, pregnancy or lactation excluded patients from enrollment. Someone took the PBMCs out of 10 ml of fresh peripheral blood. V lost 0 bases, J lost 1 base, and 9 bases lay in between. The length of the CDR3 is 15 residues. Looked up from germline, CDR1 is SGHAT and CDR2 is FQNNGV. Study-wide findings and caveats: The blood repertoire also included most expanded thyroid clonotypes above 0.001 frequency.

Remarks on this clonotype: The antigen remains unidentified.

This TCR was sampled from a man aged 25 to 40 with Graves' ophthalmopathy. Material: peripheral blood. The V call is TRBV11-2, the J call TRBJ2-5; D is possibly TRBD1 or TRBD2 (5 bases each). The CDR3 spells CASSLERGAQETQYF. CDR3 DNA: TGTGCCAGCAGCTTAGAGCGAGGGGCCCAAGAGACCCAGTACTTC.